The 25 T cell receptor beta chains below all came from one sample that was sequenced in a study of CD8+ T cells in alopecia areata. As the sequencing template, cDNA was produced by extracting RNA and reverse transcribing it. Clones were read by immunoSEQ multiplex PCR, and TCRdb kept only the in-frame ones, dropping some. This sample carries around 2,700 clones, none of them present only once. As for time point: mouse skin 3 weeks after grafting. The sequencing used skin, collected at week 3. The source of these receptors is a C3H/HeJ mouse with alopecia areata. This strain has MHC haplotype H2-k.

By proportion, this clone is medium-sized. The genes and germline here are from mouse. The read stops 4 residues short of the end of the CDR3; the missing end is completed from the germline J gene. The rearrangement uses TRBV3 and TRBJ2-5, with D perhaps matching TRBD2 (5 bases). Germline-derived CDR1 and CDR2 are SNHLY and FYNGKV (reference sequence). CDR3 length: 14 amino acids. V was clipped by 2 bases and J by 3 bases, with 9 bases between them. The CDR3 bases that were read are TGTGCCAGCAGCTTATCCTGGGAGCAAGAC. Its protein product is CASSLSWEQD. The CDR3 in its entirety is CASSLSWEQDTQYF.

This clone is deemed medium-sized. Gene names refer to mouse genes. The covered CDR3 bases are TGTGCCAGCAGTACAGCAAACTCC. Protein: CASSTANS. The full CDR3 protein is CASSTANSDYTF. The chain carries TRBV19 and TRBJ1-2; D gene uncertain. The read ends 4 residues before the CDR3 terminus; that terminus is restored from the germline J gene. Trimming stripped 3 bases from V and 0 bases from J, with 3 bases between. The CDR3 consists of 12 residues. Germline V gene sequence: CDR1 FNHDT, CDR2 SITEND (reference sequence).

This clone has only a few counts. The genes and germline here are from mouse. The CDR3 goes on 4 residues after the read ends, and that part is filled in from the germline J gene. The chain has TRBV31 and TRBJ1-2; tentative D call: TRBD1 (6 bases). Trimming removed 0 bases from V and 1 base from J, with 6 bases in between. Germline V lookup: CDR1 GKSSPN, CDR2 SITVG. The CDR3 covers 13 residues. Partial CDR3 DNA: TGTGCCTGGAGTCTCAGGGGAAACTCC. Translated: CAWSLRGNS. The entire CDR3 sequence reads CAWSLRGNSDYTF.

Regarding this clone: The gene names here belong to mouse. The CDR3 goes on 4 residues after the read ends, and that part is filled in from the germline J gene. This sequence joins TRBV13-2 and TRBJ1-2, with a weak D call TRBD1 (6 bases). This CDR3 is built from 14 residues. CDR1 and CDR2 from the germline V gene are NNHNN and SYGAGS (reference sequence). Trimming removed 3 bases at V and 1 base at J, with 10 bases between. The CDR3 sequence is CASGGGLENSDYTF. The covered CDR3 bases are TGTGCCAGCGGTGGGGGGCTGGAAAACTCC.

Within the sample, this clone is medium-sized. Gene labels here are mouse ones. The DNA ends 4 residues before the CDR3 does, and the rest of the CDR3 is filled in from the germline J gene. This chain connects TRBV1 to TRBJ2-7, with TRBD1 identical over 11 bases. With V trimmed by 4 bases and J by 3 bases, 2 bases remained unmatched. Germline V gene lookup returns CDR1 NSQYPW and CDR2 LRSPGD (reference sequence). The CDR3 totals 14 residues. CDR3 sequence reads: CTCSGGTGGYEQYF. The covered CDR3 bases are TGCACCTGCAGTGGGGGGACAGGGGGCTAT.

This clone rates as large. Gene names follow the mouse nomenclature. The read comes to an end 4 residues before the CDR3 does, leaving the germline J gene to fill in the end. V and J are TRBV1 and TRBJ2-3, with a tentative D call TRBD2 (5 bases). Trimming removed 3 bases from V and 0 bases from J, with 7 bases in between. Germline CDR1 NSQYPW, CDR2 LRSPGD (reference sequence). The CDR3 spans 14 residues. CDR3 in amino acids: CTCSAWVSAETLYF. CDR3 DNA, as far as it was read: TGCACCTGCAGTGCCTGGGTTAGTGCAGAA.

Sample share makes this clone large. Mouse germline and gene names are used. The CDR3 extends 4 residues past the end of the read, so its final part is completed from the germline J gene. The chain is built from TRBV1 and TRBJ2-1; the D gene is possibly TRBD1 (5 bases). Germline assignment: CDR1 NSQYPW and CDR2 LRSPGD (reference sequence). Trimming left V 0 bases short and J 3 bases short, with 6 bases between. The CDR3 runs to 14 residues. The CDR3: CTCSAEDIYAEQFF. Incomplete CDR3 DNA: TGCACCTGCAGTGCAGAGGACATCTATGCT.

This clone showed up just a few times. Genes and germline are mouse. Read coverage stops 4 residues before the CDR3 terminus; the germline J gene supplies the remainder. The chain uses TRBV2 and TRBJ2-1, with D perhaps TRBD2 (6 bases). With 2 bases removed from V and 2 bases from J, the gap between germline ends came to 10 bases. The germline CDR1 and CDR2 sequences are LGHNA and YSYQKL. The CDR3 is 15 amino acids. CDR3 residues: CASSQSWGDYAEQFF. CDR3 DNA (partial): TGTGCCAGCAGCCAATCCTGGGGTGACTATGCT.

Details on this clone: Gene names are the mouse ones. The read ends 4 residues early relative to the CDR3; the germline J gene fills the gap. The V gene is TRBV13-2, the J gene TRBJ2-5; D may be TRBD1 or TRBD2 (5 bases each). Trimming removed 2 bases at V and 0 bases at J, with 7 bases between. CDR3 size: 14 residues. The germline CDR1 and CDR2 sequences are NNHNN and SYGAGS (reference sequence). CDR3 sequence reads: CASGEGVNQDTQYF. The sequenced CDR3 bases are TGTGCCAGCGGTGAGGGGGTTAACCAAGAC.

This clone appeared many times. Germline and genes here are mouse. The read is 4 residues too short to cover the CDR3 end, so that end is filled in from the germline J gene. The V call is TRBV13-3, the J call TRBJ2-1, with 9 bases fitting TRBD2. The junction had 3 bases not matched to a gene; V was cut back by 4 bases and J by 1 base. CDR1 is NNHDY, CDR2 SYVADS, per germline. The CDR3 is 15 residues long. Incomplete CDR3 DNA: TGTGCCAGCAGTCCGACTGGGGGCAACTATGCT. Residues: CASSPTGGNYA. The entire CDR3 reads CASSPTGGNYAEQFF.

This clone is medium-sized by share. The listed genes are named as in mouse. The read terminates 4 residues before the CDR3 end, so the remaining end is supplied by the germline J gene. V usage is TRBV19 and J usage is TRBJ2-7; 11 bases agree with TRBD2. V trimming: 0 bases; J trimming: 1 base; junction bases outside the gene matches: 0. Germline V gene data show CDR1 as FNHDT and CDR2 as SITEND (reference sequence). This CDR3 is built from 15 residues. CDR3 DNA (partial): TGTGCCAGCAGTATAGGGACTGGGGGGTCCTAT. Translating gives CASSIGTGGSY. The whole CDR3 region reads CASSIGTGGSYEQYF.

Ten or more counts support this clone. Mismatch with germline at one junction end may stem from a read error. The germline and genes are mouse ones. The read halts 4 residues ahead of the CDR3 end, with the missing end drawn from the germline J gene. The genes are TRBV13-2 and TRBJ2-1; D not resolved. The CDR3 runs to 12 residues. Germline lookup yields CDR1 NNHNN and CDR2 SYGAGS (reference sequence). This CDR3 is CASGDNNAEQFF. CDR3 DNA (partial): TGTGCCAGCGGTGATAACAATGCT.

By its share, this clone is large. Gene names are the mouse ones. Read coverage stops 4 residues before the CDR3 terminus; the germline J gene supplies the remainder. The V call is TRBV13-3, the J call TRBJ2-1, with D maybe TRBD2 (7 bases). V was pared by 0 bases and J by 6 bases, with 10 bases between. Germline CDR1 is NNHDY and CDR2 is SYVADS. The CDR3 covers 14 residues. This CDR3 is CASSDEWGAAEQFF. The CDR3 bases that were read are TGTGCCAGCAGTGATGAATGGGGGGCTGCT.

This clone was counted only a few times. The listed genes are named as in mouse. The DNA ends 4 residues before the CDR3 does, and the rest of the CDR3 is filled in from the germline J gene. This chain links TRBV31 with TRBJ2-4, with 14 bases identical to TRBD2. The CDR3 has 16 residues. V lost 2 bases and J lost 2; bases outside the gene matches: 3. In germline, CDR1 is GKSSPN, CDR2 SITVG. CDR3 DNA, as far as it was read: TGTGCCTGGAGTTGGGACTGGGGGGGCGATCAAAAC. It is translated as CAWSWDWGGDQN. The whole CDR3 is CAWSWDWGGDQNTLYF. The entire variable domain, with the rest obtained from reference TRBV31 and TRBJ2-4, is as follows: AQTIHQWPVAEIKAVGSPLSLGCTIKGKSSPNLYWYWQATGGTLQQLFYSITVGQVESVVQLNLSASRPKDDQFILSTEKLLLSHSGFYLCAWSWDWGGDQNTLYFGAGTRLSVL.

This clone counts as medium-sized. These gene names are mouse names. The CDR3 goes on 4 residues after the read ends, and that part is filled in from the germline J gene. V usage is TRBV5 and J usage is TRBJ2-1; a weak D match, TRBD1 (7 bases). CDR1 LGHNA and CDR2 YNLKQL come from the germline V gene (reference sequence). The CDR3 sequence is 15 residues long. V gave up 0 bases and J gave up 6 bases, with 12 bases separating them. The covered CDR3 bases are TGTGCCAGCAGCCAAGAGGGGAGGGGGCTTGCT. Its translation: CASSQEGRGLA. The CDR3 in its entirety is CASSQEGRGLAEQFF.

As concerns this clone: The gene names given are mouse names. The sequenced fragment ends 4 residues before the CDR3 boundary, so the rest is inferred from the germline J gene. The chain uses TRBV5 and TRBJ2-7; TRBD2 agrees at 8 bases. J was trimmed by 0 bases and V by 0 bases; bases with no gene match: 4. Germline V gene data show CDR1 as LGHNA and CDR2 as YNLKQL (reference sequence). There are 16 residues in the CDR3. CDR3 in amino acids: CASSQDLGGFSYEQYF. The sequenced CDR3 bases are TGTGCCAGCAGCCAAGATCTGGGGGGCTTCTCCTAT.

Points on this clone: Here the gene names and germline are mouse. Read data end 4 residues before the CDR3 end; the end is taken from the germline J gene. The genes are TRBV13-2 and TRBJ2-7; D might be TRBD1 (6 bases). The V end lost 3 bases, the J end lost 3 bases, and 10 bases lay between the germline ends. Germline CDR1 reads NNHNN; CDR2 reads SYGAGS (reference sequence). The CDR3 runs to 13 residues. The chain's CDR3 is CASGGRDNYEQYF. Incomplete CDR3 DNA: TGTGCCAGCGGTGGTCGGGACAACTAT.

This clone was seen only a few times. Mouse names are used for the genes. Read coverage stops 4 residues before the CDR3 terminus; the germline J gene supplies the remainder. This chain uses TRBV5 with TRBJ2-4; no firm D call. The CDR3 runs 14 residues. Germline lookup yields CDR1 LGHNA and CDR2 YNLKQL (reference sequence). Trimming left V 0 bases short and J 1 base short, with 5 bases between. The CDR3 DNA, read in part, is TGTGCCAGCAGCCAAGATAGGGGTCAAAAC. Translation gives CASSQDRGQN. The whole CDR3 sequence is CASSQDRGQNTLYF.

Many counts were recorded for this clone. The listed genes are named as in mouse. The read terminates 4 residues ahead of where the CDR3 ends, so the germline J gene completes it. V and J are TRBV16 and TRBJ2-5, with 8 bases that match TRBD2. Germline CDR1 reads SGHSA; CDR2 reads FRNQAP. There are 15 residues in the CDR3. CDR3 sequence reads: CASSSRWGGRDTQYF. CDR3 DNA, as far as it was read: TGTGCAAGCAGCTCCCGTTGGGGGGGACGAGAC.

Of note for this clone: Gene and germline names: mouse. The CDR3 sequence: CAWSLDIQDTQYF. CDR3 DNA, as far as it was read: TGTGCCTGGAGTCTGGACATCCAAGAC. The chain is built from TRBV31 and TRBJ2-5; possibly TRBD1 for D (5 bases). The CDR3 is cut off 4 residues early in the read; its end comes from the germline J gene. The germline V and J ends were trimmed by 0 bases and 2 bases, with 6 bases remaining between them. This CDR3 has 13 residues. Germline V lookup: CDR1 GKSSPN, CDR2 SITVG.

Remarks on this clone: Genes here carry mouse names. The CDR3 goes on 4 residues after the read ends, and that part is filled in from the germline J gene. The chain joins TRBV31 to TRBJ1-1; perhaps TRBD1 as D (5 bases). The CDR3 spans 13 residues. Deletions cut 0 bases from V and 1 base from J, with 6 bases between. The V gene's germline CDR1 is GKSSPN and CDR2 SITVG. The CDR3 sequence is CAWSLGGNTEVFF. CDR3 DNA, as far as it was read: TGTGCCTGGAGTCTTGGGGGGAACACA.

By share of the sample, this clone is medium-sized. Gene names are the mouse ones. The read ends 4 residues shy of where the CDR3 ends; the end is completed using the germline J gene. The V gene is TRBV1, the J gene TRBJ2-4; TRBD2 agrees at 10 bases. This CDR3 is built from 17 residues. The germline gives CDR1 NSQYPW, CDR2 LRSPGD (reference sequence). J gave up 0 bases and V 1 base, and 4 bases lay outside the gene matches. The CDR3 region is CTCSAALGGTSQNTLYF. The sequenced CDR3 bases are TGCACCTGCAGTGCAGCACTGGGGGGGACTAGTCAAAAC.

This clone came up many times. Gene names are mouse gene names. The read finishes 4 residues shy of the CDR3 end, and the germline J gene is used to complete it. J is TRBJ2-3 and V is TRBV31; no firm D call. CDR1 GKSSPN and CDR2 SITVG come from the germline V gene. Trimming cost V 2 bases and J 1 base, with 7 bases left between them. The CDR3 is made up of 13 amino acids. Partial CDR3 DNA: TGTGCCTGGAGTGAGGGTGGTGCAGAA. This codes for CAWSEGGAE. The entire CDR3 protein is CAWSEGGAETLYF.

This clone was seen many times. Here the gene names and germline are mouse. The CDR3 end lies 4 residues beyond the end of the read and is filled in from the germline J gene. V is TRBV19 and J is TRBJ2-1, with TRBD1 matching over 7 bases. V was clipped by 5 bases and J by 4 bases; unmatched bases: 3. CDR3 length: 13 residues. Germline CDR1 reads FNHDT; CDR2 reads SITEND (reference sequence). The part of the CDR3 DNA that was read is TGTGCCAGCAGATCAGGGGGATATGCT. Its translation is CASRSGGYA. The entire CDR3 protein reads CASRSGGYAEQFF.

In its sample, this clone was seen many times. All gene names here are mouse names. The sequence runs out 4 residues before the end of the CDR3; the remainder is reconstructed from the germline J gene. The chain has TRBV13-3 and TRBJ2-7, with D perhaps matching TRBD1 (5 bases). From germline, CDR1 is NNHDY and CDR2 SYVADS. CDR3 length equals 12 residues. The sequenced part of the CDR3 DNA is TGTGCCAGCAGTGATGAGGGGTAT. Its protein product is CASSDEGY. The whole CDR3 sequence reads CASSDEGYEQYF.